These 11 T cell receptor beta chains came from one sample sequenced in a study of regulatory and conventional T cells in RAG deficiency. This table comes from immunoSEQ multiplex PCR, and its TCRdb copy is limited to in-frame clones, with some not included. The profile shows approximately 390 clones, around 41% of them singletons. The source material was CD8+ T cells sorted from blood. The receptors were sampled from a human donor with RAG deficiency presenting as severe combined immunodeficiency.

The rearrangement uses TRBV7-3 and TRBJ2-3, with 8 bases matching TRBD2. The CDR3 length is 16 residues. In germline, CDR1 is SGHTA, CDR2 FQGTGA. V lost 4 bases, J lost 1 base, and 7 bases stayed unmatched. In DNA, the CDR3 is TGTGCCAGCAGCTCTGAGCGGGGGTGGGGCACAGATACGCAGTATTTT. Protein product: CASSSERGWGTDTQYF.

V gene TRBV7-2 combines with J gene TRBJ1-1; D gene unclear. Per germline, CDR1 SGHTA and CDR2 FQGNSA. Trimming left V 2 bases short and J 1 base short, with 2 bases between. This CDR3 contains 12 residues. In DNA, the CDR3 is TGTGCCAGCAGCTTAACGAACACTGAAGCTTTCTTT. This gives the protein CASSLTNTEAFF.

The rearrangement links TRBV27 to TRBJ1-2; D ambiguous. In germline, CDR1 is MNHEY, CDR2 SMNVEV (reference sequence). Trimming removed 6 bases at V and 5 bases at J, with 4 bases between. The CDR3 covers 10 residues. The CDR3 sequence: CASRFYGYTF. As DNA, the CDR3 is TGTGCCAGCAGGTTTTATGGCTACACCTTC.

This clone was observed a few times. The chain recombines TRBV9 with TRBJ2-5, with D unresolved. This CDR3 comprises 12 residues. V lost 3 bases, J lost 1 base, and 4 bases lay in between. The germline V gene has CDR1 SGDLS and CDR2 YYNGEE. The CDR3 loop reads CASSGPQETQYF. In DNA form, the CDR3 reads TGTGCCAGCAGCGGACCCCAAGAGACCCAGTACTTC.

The V gene is TRBV11-3, the J gene TRBJ2-7; D is uncertain. CDR1 and CDR2 (germline): SGHNT, YENEEA. V dropped 5 bases and J dropped 4 bases, with 6 bases sitting between them. The CDR3 loop spans 11 amino acids. As DNA, the CDR3 is TGTGCCAGCAGCCCTTCGTACGAGCAGTACTTC. This codes for CASSPSYEQYF.

This clone was detected only a few times. The chain joins TRBV7-3 to TRBJ2-1; D gene uncertain. Germline CDR1 reads SGHTA; CDR2 reads FQGTGA. V was pared by 2 bases and J by 3 bases, with 5 bases between. CDR3 size: 13 residues. The CDR3 reads CASSLPLYNEQFF. CDR3 nucleotide sequence: TGTGCCAGCAGCTTACCCCTCTACAATGAGCAGTTCTTC.

The chain employs TRBV6-6 and TRBJ2-7; 7 nucleotides match TRBD1. The CDR3 is made up of 12 amino acids. The ends lost 8 bases at V and 4 bases at J; junction bases unmatched: 5. The V gene's germline CDR1 is MNHNY and CDR2 SVGAGI (reference sequence). The CDR3 nucleotides read TGTGCCAGCGTTGGGACAGTGTACGAGCAGTACTTC. It yields the protein CASVGTVYEQYF.

The chain joins TRBV7-2 to TRBJ1-1; D is unresolved. The CDR3 length is 13 residues. V gave up 5 bases and J gave up 1 base, with 8 bases separating them. CDR1 is SGHTA and CDR2 is FQGNSA in the germline V gene. The chain's CDR3 is CASSGDQNTEAFF. CDR3 in DNA: TGTGCCAGCAGCGGTGACCAGAACACTGAAGCTTTCTTT.

Sample share makes this clone large. The genes are TRBV20-1 and TRBJ1-1; TRBD1 aligns across 7 bases. This CDR3 contains 11 residues. CDR1 and CDR2 from the germline V gene are DFQATT and SNEGSKA (reference sequence). J gave up 11 bases and V 5 bases, and 8 bases lay outside the gene matches. DNA for the CDR3: TGCAGTGCTCCGAAGGGGGCTGGGGCTTTCTTT. Translation gives CSAPKGAGAFF.

The V and J genes are TRBV4-3 and TRBJ1-2; the D gene is possibly TRBD1 (5 bases). V was cut by 4 bases and J by 2 bases, with 5 bases left in between. In germline, CDR1 is LGHNA, CDR2 YSLEER. The CDR3 covers 12 residues. CDR3 in DNA: TGCGCCAGCAGCCGGGACAACTATGGCTACACCTTC. This codes for CASSRDNYGYTF.

To note about this clone: This likely traces to a read error, being one base from a far larger clone. V is TRBV2 and J is TRBJ2-7; either TRBD1 or TRBD2 may supply D (5 bases each). V lost 11 bases and J lost 2, with 19 bases in between. This CDR3 spans 14 amino acids. Germline CDR1 and CDR2: SNHLY and FYNNEI. CDR3 sequence: CAAVFRDGAYEQYF. Here the CDR3 DNA reads TGTGCCGCCGTATTCCGGGACGGAGCCTACGAGCAGTACTTC.